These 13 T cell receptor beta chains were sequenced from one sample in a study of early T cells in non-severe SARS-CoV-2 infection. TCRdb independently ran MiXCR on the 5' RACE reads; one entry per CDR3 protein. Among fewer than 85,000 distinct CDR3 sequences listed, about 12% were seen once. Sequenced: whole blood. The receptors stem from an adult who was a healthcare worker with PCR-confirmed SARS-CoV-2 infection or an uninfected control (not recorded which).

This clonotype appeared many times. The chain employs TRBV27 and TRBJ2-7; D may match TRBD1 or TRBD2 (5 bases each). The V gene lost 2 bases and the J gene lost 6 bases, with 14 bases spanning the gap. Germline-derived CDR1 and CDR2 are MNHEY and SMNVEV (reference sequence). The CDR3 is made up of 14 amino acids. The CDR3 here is CASSLLGGMVEQYF. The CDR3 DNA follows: TGTGCCAGCAGTTTACTTGGGGGAATGGTCGAGCAGTACTTC.

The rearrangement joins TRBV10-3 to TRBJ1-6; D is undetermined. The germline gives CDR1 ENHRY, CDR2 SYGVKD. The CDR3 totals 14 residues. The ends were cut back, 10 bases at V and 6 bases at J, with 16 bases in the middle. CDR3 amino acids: CATKKYESNSPLHF. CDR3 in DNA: TGTGCCACCAAAAAATATGAGAGTAATTCACCCCTCCACTTT.

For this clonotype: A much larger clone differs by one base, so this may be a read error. The CDR3 coding sequence is TGTGCCAGCAGCCCCGGGACAGGGGGAGAGACCCAGTACTTC. Translating gives CASSPGTGGETQYF. The chain employs TRBV7-9 and TRBJ2-5, with TRBD1 matching 11 bases. V was clipped by 5 bases and J by 4 bases; unmatched bases: 3. Looked up from germline, CDR1 is SEHNR and CDR2 is FQNEAQ (reference sequence). The CDR3 spans 14 residues.

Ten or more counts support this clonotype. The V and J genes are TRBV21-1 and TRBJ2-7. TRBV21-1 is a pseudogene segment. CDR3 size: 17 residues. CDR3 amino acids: CASTVNETYHSSYEQYF. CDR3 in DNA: TGTGCCAGCACAGTCAACGAGACCTACCACAGCTCCTACGAGCAGTACTTC.

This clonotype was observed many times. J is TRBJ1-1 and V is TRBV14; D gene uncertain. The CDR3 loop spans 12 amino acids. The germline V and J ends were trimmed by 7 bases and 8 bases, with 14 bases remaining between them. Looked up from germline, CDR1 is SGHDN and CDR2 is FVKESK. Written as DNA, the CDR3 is TGTGCCAGCACCGCGTCCGGTATAGAAGCTTTCTTT. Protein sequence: CASTASGIEAFF.

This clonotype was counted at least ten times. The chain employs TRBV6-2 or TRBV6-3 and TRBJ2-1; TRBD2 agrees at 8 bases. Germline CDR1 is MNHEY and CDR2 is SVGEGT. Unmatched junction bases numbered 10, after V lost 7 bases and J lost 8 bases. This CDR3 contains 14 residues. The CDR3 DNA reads TGTGCCAGCATCCCCGGCGGGGGGTTGGATGAGCAGTTCTTC. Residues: CASIPGGGLDEQFF.

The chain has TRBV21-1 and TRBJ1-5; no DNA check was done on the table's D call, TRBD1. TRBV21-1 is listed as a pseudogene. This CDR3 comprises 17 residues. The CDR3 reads CASWGTYPRDSNQPQHF. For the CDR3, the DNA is TGTGCCAGCTGGGGGACCTACCCGAGGGATAGCAATCAGCCCCAGCATTTT.

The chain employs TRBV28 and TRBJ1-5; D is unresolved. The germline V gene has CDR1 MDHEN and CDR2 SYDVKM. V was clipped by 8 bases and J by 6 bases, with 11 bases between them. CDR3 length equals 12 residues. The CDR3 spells CASLRPPQPQHF. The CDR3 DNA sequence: TGTGCCAGCCTTAGGCCCCCTCAGCCCCAGCATTTT.

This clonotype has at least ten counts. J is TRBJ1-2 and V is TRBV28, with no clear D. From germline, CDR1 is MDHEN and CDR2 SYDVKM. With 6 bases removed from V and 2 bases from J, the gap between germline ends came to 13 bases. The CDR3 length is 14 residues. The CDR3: CASSPLTLNYGYTF. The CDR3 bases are TGTGCCAGCAGCCCTTTAACGCTAAACTATGGCTACACCTTC.

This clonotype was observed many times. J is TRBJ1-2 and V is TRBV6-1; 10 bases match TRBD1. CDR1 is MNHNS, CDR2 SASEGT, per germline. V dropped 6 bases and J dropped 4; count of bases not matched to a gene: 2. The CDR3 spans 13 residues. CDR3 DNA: TGTGCCAGCAGGGGACAGGGGTCCTATGGCTACACCTTC. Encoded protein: CASRGQGSYGYTF.

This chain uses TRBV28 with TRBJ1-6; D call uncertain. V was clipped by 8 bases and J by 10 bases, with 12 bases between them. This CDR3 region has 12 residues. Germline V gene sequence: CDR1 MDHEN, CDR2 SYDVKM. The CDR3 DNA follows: TGTGCCAGCTCACATATGGGATCACCCCTCCACTTT. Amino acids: CASSHMGSPLHF.

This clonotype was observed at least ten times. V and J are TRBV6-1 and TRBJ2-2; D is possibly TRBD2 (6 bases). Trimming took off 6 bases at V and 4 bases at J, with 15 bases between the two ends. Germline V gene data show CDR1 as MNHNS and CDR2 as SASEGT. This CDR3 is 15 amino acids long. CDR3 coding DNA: TGTGCCAGCAGCCGGGACGGGGGATCCACCGGGGAGCTGTTTTTT. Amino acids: CASSRDGGSTGELFF.

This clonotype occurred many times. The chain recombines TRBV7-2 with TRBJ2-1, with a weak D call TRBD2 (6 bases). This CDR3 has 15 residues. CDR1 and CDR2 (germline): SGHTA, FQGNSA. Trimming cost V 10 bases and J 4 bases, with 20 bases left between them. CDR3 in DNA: TGTGCCATAGCGGAGGGGTTGAGCCTTTACAATGAGCAGTTCTTC. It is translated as CAIAEGLSLYNEQFF.